This paragraph covers one T cell receptor beta chain sequence. Its antigen is as yet unknown. PCR primers comprised 60 Vbeta and 13 Jbeta primers. Assay used: immunoSEQ multiplex PCR; TCRdb lists only in-frame clones, some missing. The data contain around 150,000 clones, 77% of them singletons. These data belong to a study of cytomegalovirus exposure and HLA in healthy donors. The wider study: In an early release, HLA-typed donors contributed tens of millions of unique TCR sequences. Overall study results and limits: The authors enumerated 164 TCR beta chains as linked to cytomegalovirus. Some segments of the V type, notably TRBV6-2 and TRBV6-3, were excluded as indistinguishable.

J was trimmed by 4 bases and V by 2 bases; bases with no gene match: 5. The CDR3 totals 15 residues. The germline V gene encodes CDR1 MNHNY and CDR2 SVGAGI (reference sequence). The chain carries TRBV6-6 and TRBJ2-7; 10 bases match TRBD2. This clonotype was sampled from a woman aged 40-49 years in good health and CMV-seropositive. What was sequenced was PBMCs. The CDR3 loop reads CASSYSASGSYEQYF. The CDR3 coding sequence is TGTGCCAGCAGTTACAGCGCTAGCGGGAGTTACGAGCAGTACTTC.